This T cell receptor beta chain derives from a study of OX40 agonist ivuxolimab in advanced cancers. About the research overall: Ivuxolimab was delivered to patients intravenously every 2 weeks at doses spanning 0.01 to 10 mg/kg. Points from the study as a whole: Antigen specificity remained undetermined for the expanded peripheral T cells. More expanded clones were seen, on average, in CD8+ T cells than in CD4+. The study observed clonal expansion of CD4+ and CD8+ blood T cells by week 6 at 0.1 to 3.0 mg/kg.

Measured with immunoSEQ multiplex PCR; TCRdb has only the in-frame clones, and not every one. The sample comprises approximately 82,000 clones, just over 85% of which are singletons, and approximately 6.5% rests with the top ten. In regard to this clone: Its antigen is still unknown.

Sequences were derived from CD4+ or CD8+ T cells sorted from blood, sampled in a trial of the OX40 agonist ivuxolimab. The sequence came from an adult with an advanced solid tumor such as melanoma, head and neck, liver or kidney cancer.

The CDR3 is CSVPRGTEAFF. The CDR3 nucleotides read TGCAGTGTCCCCCGGGGAACTGAAGCTTTCTTT. The rearrangement uses TRBV20-1 and TRBJ1-1; D is ambiguous. Between the trimmed V and J ends, which lost 7 bases and 5 bases, there was a span of 11 bases. CDR1 and CDR2 from the germline V gene are DFQATT and SNEGSKA (reference sequence). The CDR3 is 11 residues long.